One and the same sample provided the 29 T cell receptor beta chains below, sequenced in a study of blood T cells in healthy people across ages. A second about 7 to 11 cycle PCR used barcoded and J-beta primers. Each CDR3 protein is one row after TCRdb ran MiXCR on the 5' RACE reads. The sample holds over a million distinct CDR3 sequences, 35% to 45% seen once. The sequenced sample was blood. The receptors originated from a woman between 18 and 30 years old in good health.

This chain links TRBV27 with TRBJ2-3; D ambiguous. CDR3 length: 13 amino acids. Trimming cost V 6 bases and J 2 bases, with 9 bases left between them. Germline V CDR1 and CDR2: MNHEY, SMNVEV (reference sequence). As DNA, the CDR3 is TGTGCCAGCAGCATTTACTACACAGATACGCAGTATTTT. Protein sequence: CASSIYYTDTQYF.

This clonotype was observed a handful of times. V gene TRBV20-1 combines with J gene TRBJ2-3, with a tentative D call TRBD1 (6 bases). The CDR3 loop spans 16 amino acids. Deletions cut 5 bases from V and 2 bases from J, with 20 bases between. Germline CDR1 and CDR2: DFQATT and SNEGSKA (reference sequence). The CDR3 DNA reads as TGCAGTGCTGCAACGAGTAGGGGGTTGGTCACAGATACGCAGTATTTT. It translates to CSAATSRGLVTDTQYF.

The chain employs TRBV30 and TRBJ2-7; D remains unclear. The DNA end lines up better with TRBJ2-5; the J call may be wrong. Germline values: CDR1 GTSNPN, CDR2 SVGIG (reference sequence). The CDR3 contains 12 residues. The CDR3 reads CAWSGPVETQYF. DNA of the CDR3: TGTGCCTGGAGTGGTCCCGTGGAGACCCAGTACTTC.

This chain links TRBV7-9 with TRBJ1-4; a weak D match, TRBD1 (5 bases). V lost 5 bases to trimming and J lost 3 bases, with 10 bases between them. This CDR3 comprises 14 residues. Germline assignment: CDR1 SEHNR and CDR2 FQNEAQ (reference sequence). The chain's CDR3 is CASSQGSANEKLFF. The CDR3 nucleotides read TGTGCCAGCAGCCAGGGTTCGGCTAATGAAAAACTGTTTTTT.

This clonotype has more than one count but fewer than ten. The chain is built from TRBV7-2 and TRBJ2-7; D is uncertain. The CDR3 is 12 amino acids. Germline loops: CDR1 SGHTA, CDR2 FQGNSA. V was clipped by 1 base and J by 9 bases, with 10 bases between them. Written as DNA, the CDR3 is TGTGCCAGCAGCTTAGTCTTTGGTGGGCAGTACTTC. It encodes CASSLVFGGQYF.

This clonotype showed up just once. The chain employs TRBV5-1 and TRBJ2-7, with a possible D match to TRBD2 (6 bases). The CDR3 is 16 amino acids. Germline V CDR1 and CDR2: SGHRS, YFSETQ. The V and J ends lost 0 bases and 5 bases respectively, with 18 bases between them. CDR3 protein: CASSLGSPAGHHEQYF. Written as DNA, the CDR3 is TGCGCCAGCAGCTTGGGGAGTCCAGCGGGCCACCACGAGCAGTACTTC.

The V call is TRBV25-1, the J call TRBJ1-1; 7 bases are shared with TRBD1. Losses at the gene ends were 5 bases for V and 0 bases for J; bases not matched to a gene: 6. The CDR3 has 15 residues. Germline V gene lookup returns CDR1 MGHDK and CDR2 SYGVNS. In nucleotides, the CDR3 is TGTGCCAGCAGTCCACAGGGGCGGGTGAACACTGAAGCTTTCTTT. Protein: CASSPQGRVNTEAFF. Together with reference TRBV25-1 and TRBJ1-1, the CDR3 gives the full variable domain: EADIYQTPRYLVIGTGKKITLECSQTMGHDKMYWYQQDPGMELHLIHYSYGVNSTEKGDLSSESTVSRIRTEHFPLTLESARPSHTSQYLCASSPQGRVNTEAFFGQGTRLTVV.

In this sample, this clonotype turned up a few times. The chain's CDR3 is CASSWVAGDNEQFF. CDR3 coding DNA: TGTGCCAGCAGCTGGGTGGCCGGCGACAATGAGCAGTTCTTC. The J gene is TRBJ2-1, the V gene TRBV5-5; D gene ambiguous. Per germline, CDR1 SGHKS and CDR2 YYEKEE (reference sequence). Trimming took 3 bases from V and 5 from J, leaving 12 bases between them. This CDR3 region has 14 residues.

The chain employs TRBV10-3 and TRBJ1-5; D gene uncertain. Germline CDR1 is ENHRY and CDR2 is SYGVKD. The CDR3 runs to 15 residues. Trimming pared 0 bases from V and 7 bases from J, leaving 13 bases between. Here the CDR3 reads CAISESMGGGQPQHF. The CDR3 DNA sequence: TGTGCCATCAGTGAGTCGATGGGAGGAGGACAGCCCCAGCATTTT.

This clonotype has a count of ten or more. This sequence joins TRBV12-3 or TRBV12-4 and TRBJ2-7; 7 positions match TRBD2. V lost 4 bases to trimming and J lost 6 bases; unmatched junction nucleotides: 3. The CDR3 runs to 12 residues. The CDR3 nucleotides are TGTGCCAGCAGTTCTGGGGGGGGCGAGCAGTACTTC. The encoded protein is CASSSGGGEQYF.

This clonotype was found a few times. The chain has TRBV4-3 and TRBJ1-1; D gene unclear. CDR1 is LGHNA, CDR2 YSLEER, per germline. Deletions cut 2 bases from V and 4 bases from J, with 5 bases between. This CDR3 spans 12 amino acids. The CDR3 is CASSQSSTEAFF. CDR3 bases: TGCGCCAGCAGCCAATCCTCCACTGAAGCTTTCTTT.

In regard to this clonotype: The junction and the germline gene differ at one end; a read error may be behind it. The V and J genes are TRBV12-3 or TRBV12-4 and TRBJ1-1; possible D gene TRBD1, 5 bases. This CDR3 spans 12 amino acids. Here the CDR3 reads CAGSFVGAEAFF. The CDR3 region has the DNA TGTGCCGGCAGTTTCGTGGGGGCTGAAGCTTTCTTT.

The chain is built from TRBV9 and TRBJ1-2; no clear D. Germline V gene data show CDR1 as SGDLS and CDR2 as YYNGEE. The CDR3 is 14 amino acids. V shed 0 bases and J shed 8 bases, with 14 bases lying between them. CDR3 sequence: CASSVVSTTRGYTF. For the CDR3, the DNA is TGTGCCAGCAGCGTAGTTTCTACTACTCGGGGCTACACCTTC. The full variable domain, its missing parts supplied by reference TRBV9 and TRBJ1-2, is DSGVTQTPKHLITATGQRVTLRCSPRSGDLSVYWYQQSLDQGLQFLIQYYNGEERAKGNILERFSAQQFPDLHSELNLSSLELGDSALYFCASSVVSTTRGYTFGSGTRLTVV.

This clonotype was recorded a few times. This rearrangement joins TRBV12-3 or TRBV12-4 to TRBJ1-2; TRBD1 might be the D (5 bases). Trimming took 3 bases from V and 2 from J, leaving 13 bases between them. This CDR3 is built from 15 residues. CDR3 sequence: CASSFLGQTNYGYTF. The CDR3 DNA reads TGTGCCAGCAGTTTTCTCGGACAAACAAACTATGGCTACACCTTC.

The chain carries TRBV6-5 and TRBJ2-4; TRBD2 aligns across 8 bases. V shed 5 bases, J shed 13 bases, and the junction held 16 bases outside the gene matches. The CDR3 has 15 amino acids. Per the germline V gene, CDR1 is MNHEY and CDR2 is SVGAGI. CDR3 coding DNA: TGTGCCAGCAGTCCGTCGGGACTAGAGTACAATGAGCAGTACTTC. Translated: CASSPSGLEYNEQYF.

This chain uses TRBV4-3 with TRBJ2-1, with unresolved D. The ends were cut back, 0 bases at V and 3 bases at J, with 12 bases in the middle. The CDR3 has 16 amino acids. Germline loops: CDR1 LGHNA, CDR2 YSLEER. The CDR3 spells CASSQDMGANYNEQFF. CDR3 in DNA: TGCGCCAGCAGCCAAGATATGGGTGCTAACTACAATGAGCAGTTCTTC.

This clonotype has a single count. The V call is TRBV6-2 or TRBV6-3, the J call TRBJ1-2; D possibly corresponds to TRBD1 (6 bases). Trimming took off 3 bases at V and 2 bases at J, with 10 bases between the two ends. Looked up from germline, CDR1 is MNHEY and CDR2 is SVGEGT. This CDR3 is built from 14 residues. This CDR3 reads CASSYPDRNYGYTF. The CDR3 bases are TGTGCCAGCAGTTATCCCGACAGGAACTATGGCTACACCTTC.

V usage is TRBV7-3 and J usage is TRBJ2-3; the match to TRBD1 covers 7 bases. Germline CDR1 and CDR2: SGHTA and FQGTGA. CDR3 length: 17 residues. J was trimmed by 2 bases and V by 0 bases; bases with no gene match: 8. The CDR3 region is CASSLTASDRYTDTQYF. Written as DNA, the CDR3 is TGTGCCAGCAGCTTAACTGCCTCGGACAGGTACACAGATACGCAGTATTTT.

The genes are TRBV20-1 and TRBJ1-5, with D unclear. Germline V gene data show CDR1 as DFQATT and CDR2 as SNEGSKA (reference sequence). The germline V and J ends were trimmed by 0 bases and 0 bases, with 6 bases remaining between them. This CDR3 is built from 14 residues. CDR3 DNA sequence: TGCAGTGCTAGAGACAGCTATAGCAATCAGCCCCAGCATTTT. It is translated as CSARDSYSNQPQHF.

The CDR3 loop is CASSDLGQGAMNEQFF. The CDR3 DNA follows: TGCGCCAGCAGTGACCTGGGACAGGGGGCTATGAATGAGCAGTTCTTC. The J gene is TRBJ2-1, the V gene TRBV10-1, with 12 bases lining up with TRBD1. V shed 3 bases, J shed 7 bases, and the junction held 7 bases outside the gene matches. CDR3 length equals 16 residues. Germline CDR1 reads WNHNN; CDR2 reads SYGVQD (reference sequence).

DNA for the CDR3: TGTGCCAGCAGCTCGGACAGGGGGTACCTCTACGAGCAGTACTTC. Its protein product is CASSSDRGYLYEQYF. V and J are TRBV7-9 and TRBJ2-7; TRBD1 matches 10 bases. The germline CDR1 and CDR2 sequences are SEHNR and FQNEAQ (reference sequence). V lost 4 bases, J lost 3 bases, and 6 bases stayed unmatched. The CDR3 loop spans 15 amino acids.

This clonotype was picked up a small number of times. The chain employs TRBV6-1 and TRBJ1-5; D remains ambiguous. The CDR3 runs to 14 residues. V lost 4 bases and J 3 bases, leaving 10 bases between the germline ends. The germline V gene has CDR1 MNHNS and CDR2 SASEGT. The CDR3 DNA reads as TGTGCCAGCAGTGGAGGGATCACCAATCAGCCCCAGCATTTT. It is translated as CASSGGITNQPQHF.

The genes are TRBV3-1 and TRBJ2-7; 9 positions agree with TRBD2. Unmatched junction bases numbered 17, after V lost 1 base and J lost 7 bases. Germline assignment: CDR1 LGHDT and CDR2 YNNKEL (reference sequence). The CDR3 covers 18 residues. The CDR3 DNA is TGTGCCAGCAGCCAAGGGTCGCGCCTAGCGGGATCACATTATGAGCAGTACTTC. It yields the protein CASSQGSRLAGSHYEQYF.

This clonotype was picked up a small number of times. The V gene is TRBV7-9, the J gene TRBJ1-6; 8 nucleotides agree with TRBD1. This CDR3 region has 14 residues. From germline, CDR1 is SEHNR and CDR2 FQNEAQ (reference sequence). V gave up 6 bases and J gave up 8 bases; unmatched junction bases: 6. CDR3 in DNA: TGTGCCAGCAGAATAGACAGGGGCTATTCACCCCTCCACTTT. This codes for CASRIDRGYSPLHF.

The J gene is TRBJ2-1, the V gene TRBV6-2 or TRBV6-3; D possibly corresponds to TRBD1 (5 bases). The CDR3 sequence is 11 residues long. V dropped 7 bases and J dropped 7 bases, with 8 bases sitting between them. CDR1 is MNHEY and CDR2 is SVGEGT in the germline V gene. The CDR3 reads CASKGFNEQFF. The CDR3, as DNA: TGTGCCAGCAAGGGGTTTAATGAGCAGTTCTTC.

CDR3 nucleotides: TGTGCCAGCAGCCAAGTATCAGCGGAGGAGTACAATGAGCAGTTCTTC. It specifies CASSQVSAEEYNEQFF. The rearrangement joins TRBV4-2 to TRBJ2-1, with D possibly matching TRBD2 (5 bases). Germline-derived CDR1 and CDR2 are LGHNA and YNFKEQ. The CDR3 has 16 residues. With 1 base removed from V and 4 bases from J, the gap between germline ends came to 14 bases.

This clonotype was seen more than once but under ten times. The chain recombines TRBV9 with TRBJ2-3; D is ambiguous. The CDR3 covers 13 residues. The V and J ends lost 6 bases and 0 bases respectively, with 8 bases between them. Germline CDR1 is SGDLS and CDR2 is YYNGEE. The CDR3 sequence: CASITTSTDTQYF. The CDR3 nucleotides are TGTGCCAGCATTACGACTAGCACAGATACGCAGTATTTT.

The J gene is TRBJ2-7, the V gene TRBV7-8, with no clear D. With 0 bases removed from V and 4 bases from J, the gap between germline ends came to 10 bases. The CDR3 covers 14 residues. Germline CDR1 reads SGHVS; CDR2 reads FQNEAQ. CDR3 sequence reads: CASSLAYSLYEQYF. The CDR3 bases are TGTGCCAGCAGCTTAGCGTACAGTCTTTACGAGCAGTACTTC.

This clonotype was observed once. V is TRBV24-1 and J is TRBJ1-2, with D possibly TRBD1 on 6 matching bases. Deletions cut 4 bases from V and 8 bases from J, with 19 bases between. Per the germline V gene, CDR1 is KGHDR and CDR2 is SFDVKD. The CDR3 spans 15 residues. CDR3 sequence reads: CATSEPGQPSWGYTF. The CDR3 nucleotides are TGTGCCACCAGTGAGCCCGGACAGCCCTCATGGGGCTACACCTTC.